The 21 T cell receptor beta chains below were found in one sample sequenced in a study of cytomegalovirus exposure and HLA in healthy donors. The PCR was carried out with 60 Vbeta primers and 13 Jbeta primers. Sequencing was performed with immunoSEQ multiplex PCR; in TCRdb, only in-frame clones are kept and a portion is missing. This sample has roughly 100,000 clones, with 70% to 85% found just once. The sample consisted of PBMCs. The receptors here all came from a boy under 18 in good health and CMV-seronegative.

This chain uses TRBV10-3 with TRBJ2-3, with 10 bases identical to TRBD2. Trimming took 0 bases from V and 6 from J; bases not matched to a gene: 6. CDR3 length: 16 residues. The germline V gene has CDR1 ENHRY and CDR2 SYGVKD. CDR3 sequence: CAISESLAGVPDTQYF. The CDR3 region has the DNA TGTGCCATCAGTGAGTCGCTAGCGGGAGTGCCCGATACGCAGTATTTT.

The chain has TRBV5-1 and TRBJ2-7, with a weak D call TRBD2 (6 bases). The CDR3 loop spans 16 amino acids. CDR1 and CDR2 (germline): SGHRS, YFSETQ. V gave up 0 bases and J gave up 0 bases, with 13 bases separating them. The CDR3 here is CASSLALGGSSYEQYF. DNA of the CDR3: TGCGCCAGCAGCTTGGCGCTTGGGGGGAGCTCCTACGAGCAGTACTTC.

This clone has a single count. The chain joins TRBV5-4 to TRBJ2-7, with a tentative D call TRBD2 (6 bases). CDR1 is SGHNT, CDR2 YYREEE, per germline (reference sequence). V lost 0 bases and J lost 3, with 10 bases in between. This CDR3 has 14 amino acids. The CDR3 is CASSLAGTYYEQYF. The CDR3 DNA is TGTGCCAGCAGCTTGGCCGGGACTTACTACGAGCAGTACTTC.

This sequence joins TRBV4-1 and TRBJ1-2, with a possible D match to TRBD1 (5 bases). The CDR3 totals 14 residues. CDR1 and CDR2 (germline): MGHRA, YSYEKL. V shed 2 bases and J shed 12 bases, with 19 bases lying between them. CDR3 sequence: CASSQRRGHPPDTF. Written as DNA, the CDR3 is TGCGCCAGCAGCCAACGAAGGGGTCACCCCCCGGACACCTTC.

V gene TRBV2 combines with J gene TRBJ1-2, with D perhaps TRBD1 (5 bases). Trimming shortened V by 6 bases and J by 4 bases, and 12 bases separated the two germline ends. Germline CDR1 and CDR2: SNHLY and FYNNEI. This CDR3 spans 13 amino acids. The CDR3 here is CASSPTETYGYTF. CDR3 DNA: TGTGCCAGCAGCCCGACAGAGACCTATGGCTACACCTTC.

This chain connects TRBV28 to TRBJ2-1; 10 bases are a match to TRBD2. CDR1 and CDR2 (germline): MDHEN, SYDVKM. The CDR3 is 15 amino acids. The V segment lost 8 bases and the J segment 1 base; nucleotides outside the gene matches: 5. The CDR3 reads CASAGLARSYNEQFF. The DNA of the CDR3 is TGTGCCAGCGCGGGACTAGCGAGATCCTACAATGAGCAGTTCTTC.

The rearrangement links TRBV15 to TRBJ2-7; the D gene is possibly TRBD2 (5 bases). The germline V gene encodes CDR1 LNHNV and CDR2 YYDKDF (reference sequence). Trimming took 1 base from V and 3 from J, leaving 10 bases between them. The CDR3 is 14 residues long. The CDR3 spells CATSRGGNVYEQYF. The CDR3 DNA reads TGTGCCACCAGCAGAGGAGGGAATGTCTACGAGCAGTACTTC.

CDR3: CASSPGSPDTQYF. The CDR3 nucleotides read TGTGCCAGCAGCCCCGGGAGCCCAGATACGCAGTATTTT. The genes are TRBV7-3 and TRBJ2-3, with D possibly being TRBD2 (6 bases). CDR1 is SGHTA and CDR2 is FQGTGA in the germline V gene. The CDR3 covers 13 residues. The ends were cut back, 5 bases at V and 4 bases at J, with 10 bases in the middle.

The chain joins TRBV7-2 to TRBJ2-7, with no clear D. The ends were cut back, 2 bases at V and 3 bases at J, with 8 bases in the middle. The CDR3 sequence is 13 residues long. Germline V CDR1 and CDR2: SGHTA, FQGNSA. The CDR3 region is CASSLLPNYEQYF. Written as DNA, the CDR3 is TGTGCCAGCAGCTTACTCCCTAACTACGAGCAGTACTTC.

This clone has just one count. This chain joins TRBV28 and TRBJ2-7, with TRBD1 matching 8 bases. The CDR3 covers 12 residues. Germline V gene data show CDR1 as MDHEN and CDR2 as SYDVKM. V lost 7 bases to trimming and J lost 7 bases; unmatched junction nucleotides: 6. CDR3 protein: CASKQGAGEQYF. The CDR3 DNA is TGTGCCAGCAAGCAGGGGGCGGGGGAGCAGTACTTC.

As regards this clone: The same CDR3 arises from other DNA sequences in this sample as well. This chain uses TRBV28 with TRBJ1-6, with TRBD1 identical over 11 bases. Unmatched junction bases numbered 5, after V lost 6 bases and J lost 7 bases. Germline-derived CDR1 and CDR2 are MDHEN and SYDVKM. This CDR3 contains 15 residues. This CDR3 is CASSRGTGGNSPLHF. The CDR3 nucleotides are TGTGCCAGCAGCAGAGGGACAGGGGGGAATTCACCCCTCCACTTT.

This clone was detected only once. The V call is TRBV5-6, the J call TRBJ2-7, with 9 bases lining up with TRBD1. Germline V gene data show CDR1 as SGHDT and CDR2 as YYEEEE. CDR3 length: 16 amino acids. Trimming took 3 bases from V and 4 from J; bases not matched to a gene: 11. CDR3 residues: CASSYKPGQGIYEQYF. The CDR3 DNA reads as TGTGCCAGCAGCTACAAACCGGGACAGGGTATTTACGAGCAGTACTTC.

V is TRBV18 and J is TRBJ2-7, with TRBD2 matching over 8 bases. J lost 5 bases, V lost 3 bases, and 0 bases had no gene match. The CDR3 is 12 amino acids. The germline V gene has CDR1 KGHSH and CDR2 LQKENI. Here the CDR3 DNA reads TGTGCCAGCTCACCGCGGGAGGACGAGCAGTACTTC. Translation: CASSPREDEQYF.

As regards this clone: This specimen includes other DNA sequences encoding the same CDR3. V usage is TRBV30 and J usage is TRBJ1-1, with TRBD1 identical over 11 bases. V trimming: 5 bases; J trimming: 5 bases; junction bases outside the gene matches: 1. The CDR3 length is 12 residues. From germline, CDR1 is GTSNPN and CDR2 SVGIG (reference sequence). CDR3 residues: CAWGDRGTEAFF. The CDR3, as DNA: TGTGCCTGGGGGGACAGGGGGACTGAAGCTTTCTTT.

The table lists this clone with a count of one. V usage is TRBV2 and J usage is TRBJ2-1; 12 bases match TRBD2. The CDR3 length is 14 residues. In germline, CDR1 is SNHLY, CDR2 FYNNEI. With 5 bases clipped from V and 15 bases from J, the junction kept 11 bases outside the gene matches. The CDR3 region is CASSSGLAGPAGFF. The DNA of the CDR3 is TGTGCCAGCAGTTCGGGACTAGCGGGTCCGGCCGGGTTCTTC.

The CDR3 region has the DNA TGTGCCAGCAGCTGGTCATTAAGCGGCACCTACGAGCAGTACTTC. It encodes CASSWSLSGTYEQYF. This chain links TRBV5-6 with TRBJ2-7; a weak D match, TRBD2 (5 bases). This CDR3 has 15 residues. Germline V gene lookup returns CDR1 SGHDT and CDR2 YYEEEE. V lost 3 bases and J 2 bases, leaving 15 bases between the germline ends.

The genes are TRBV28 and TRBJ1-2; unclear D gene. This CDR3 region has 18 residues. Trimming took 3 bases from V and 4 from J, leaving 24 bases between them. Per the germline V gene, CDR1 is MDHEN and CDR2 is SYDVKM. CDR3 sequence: CASSFDGSVAYLSYGYTF. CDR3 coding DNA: TGTGCCAGCAGTTTCGACGGCAGCGTGGCCTACCTGTCCTATGGCTACACCTTC.

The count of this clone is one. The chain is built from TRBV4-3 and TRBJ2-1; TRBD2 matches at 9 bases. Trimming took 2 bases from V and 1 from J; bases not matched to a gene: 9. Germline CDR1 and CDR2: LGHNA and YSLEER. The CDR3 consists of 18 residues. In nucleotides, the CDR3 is TGCGCCAGCAGCCAAACCTTGGCTAGCGGGGTGTCCTACAATGAGCAGTTCTTC. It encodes CASSQTLASGVSYNEQFF.

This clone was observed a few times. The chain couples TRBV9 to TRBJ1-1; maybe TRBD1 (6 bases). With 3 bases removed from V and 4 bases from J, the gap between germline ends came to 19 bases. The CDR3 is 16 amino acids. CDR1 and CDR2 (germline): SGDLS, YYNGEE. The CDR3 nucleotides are TGTGCCAGCAGCGGGACTTCACAGGGAGGGGGCACTGAAGCTTTCTTT. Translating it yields CASSGTSQGGGTEAFF. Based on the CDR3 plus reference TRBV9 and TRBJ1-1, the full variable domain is DSGVTQTPKHLITATGQRVTLRCSPRSGDLSVYWYQQSLDQGLQFLIQYYNGEERAKGNILERFSAQQFPDLHSELNLSSLELGDSALYFCASSGTSQGGGTEAFFGQGTRLTVV.

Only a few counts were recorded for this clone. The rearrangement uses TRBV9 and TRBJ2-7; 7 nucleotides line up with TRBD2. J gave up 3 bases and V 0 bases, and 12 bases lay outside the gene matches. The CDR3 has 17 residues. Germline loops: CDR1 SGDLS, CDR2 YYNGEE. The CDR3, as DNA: TGTGCCAGCAGCGTAGGCTTAGCGGGCGATAAAAACTACGAGCAGTACTTC. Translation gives CASSVGLAGDKNYEQYF. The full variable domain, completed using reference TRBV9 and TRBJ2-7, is DSGVTQTPKHLITATGQRVTLRCSPRSGDLSVYWYQQSLDQGLQFLIQYYNGEERAKGNILERFSAQQFPDLHSELNLSSLELGDSALYFCASSVGLAGDKNYEQYFGPGTRLTVT.

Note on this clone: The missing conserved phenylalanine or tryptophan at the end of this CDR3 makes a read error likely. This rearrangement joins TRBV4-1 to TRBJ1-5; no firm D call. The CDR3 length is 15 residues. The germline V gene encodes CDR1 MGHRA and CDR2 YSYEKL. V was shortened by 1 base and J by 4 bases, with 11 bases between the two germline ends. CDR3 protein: CASSQGGGSNQPQHV. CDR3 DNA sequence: TGCGCCAGCAGCCAAGGAGGAGGTTCAAATCAGCCCCAGCATGTT.